This entry is about one T cell receptor (beta chain). The V and J ends lost 6 bases and 10 bases respectively, with 18 bases between them. This CDR3 is built from 13 residues. The data were taken from a study of glioma-infiltrating T cells. Using RNA template, CDR3s of TCR alpha and beta were amplified with iRepertoire arm-PCR. TCRdb reprocessed the multiplex PCR reads with MiXCR, giving one entry per CDR3 protein. The sample has under 200,000 distinct CDR3 sequences; 25% to 35% are singletons. This clonotype was sampled from a human donor with low-grade glioma or glioblastoma, undergoing nonglioma brain surgery, or in good health (not recorded which). The sample comprised glioma tissue, nonneoplastic brain tissue, or PBMCs (not recorded which). The chain carries TRBV12-3 or TRBV12-4 and TRBJ1-2; no firm D call. The DNA of the CDR3 is TGTGCCAGCAGCCCACGGAGGGTCGGGGACTACACCTTC. Protein sequence: CASSPRRVGDYTF.